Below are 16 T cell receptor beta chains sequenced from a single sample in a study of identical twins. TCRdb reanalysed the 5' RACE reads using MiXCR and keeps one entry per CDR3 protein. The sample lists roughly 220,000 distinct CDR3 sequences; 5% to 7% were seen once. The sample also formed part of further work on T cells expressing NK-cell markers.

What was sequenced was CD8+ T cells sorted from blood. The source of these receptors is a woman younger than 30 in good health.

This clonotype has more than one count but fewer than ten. The CDR3 spells CASRNIRELFF. The CDR3 DNA sequence: TGTGCCAGCAGGAATATCCGGGAGCTGTTTTTT. The chain joins TRBV11-2 to TRBJ2-2, with D hard to call. Germline CDR1 is SGHAT and CDR2 is FQNNGV. V was cut by 6 bases and J by 9 bases, with 8 bases left in between. The CDR3 runs to 11 residues.

The CDR3 sequence: CASGFTTAYNEQFF. CDR3 in DNA: TGTGCCAGCGGATTTACGACAGCCTACAATGAGCAGTTCTTC. The chain joins TRBV12-3 or TRBV12-4 to TRBJ2-1; perhaps TRBD1 as D (5 bases). This CDR3 region has 14 residues. V lost 8 bases to trimming and J lost 2 bases, with 13 bases between them.

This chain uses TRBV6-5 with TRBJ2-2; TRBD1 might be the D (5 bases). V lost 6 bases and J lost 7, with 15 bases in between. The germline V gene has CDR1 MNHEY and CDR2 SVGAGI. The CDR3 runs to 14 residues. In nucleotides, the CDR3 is TGTGCCAGCAGCTTATTGACAGAAGGCGGGGAGCTGTTTTTT. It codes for CASSLLTEGGELFF.

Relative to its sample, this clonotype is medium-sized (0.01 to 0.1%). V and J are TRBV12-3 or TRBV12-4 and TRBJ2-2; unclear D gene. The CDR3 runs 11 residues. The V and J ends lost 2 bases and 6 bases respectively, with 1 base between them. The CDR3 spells CASSLSGELFF. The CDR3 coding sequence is TGTGCCAGCAGTTTATCCGGGGAGCTGTTTTTT.

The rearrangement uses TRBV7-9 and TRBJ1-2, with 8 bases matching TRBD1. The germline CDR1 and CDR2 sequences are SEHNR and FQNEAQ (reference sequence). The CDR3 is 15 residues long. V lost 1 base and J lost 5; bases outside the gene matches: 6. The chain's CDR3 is CASSLGYRGTYGYTF. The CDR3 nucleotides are TGTGCCAGCAGCTTAGGATACAGGGGGACTTATGGCTACACCTTC. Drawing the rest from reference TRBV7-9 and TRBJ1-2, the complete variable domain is DTGVSQNPRHKITKRGQNVTFRCDPISEHNRLYWYRQTLGQGPEFLTYFQNEAQLEKSRLLSDRFSAERPKGSFSTLEIQRTEQGDSAMYLCASSLGYRGTYGYTFGSGTRLTVV.

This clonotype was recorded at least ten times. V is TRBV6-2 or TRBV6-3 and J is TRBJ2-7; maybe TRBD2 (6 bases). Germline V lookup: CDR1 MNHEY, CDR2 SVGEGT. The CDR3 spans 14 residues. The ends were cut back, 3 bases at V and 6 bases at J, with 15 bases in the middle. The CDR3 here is CASSYWSEGAEQYF. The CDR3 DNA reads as TGTGCCAGCAGTTATTGGTCGGAGGGCGCCGAGCAGTACTTC.

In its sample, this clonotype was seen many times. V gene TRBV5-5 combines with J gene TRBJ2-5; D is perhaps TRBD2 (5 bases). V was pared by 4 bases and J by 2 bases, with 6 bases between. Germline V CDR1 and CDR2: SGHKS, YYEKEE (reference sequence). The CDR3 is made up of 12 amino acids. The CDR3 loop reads CASSPGQETQYF. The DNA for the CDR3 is TGTGCCAGCAGCCCGGGGCAAGAGACCCAGTACTTC.

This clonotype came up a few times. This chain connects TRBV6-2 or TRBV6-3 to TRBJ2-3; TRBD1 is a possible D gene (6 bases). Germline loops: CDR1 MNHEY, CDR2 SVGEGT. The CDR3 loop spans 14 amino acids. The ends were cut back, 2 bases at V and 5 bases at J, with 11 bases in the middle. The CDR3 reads CASSYTQGIDTQYF. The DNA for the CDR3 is TGTGCCAGCAGTTACACCCAGGGGATAGATACGCAGTATTTT.

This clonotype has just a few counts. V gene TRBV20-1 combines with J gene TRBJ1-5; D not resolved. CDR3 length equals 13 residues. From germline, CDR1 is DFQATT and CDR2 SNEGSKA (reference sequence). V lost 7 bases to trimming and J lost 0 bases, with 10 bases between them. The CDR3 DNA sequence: TGCAGTGACGGATCTTTTAGCAATCAGCCCCAGCATTTT. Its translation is CSDGSFSNQPQHF.

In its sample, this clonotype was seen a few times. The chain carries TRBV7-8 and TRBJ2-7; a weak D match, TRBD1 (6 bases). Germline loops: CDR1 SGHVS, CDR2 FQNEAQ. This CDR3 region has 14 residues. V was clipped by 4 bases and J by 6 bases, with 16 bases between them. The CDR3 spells CASSSQGLVGEQYF. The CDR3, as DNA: TGTGCCAGCAGCTCACAGGGCCTTGTCGGCGAGCAGTACTTC.

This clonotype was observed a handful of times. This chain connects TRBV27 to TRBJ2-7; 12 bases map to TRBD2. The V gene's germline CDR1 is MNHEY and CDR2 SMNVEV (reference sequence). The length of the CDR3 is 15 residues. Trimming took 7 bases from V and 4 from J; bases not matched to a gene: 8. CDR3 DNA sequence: TGTGCCAGCATGTTGACTAGCGGGAGAGAGTACGAGCAGTACTTC. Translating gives CASMLTSGREYEQYF.

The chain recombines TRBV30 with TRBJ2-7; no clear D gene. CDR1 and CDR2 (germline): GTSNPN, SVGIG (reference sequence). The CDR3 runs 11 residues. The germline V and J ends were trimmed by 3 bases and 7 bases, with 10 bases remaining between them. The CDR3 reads CAWSELAEQYF. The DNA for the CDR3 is TGTGCCTGGAGCGAGCTGGCAGAGCAGTACTTC.

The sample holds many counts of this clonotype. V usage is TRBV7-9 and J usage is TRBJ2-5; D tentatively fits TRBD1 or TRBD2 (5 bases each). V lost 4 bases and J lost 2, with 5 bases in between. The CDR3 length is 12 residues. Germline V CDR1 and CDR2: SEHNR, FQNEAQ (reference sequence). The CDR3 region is CASSWGQETQYF. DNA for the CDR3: TGTGCCAGCAGCTGGGGGCAAGAGACCCAGTACTTC.

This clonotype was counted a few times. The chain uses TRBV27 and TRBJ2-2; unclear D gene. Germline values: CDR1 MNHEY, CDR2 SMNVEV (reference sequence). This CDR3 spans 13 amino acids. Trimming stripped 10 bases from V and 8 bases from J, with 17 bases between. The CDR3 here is CATTNGRPGELFF. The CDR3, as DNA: TGTGCCACCACGAACGGCCGGCCAGGGGAGCTGTTTTTT.

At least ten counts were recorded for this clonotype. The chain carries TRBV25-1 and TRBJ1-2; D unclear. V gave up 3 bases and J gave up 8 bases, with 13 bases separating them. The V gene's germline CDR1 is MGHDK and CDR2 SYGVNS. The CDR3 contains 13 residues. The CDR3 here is CASSDGVARGYTF. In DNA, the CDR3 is TGTGCCAGCAGTGATGGGGTCGCTAGAGGCTACACCTTC.

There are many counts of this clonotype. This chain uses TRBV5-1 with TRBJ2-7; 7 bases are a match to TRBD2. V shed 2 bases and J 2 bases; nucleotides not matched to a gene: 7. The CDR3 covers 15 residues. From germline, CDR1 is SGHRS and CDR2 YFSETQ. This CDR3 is CASSLLGLTTYEQYF. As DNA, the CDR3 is TGCGCCAGCAGCTTATTGGGACTAACGACCTACGAGCAGTACTTC.